Presented here are 23 T cell receptor beta chains from one specimen sequenced in a study of cytomegalovirus exposure and HLA in healthy donors. Primers: 60 Vbeta forward and 13 Jbeta reverse. Method: immunoSEQ multiplex PCR; TCRdb's copy keeps in-frame clones and lacks some. The sample yields 150,000 or so clones, over 65% seen once. Sequencing was performed on PBMCs. All receptors come from a woman aged 40 to 49 in good health and CMV-seronegative.

V gene TRBV2 combines with J gene TRBJ2-4; D uncertain. CDR1 and CDR2 from the germline V gene are SNHLY and FYNNEI. V was clipped by 3 bases and J by 5 bases, with 8 bases between them. The CDR3 has 13 amino acids. The CDR3 loop is CASSDWAENIQYF. CDR3 DNA: TGTGCCAGCAGTGACTGGGCCGAAAACATTCAGTACTTC.

The genes are TRBV2 and TRBJ2-1, with 7 bases identical to TRBD1. The CDR3 runs to 16 residues. Germline loops: CDR1 SNHLY, CDR2 FYNNEI. J gave up 2 bases and V 1 base, and 5 bases lay outside the gene matches. Written as DNA, the CDR3 is TGTGCCAGCAGTGAAGTCAGGGGGTTGACCTACAATGAGCAGTTCTTC. Amino acids: CASSEVRGLTYNEQFF.

The chain combines TRBV4-2 with TRBJ2-3; 8 positions agree with TRBD1. CDR1 is LGHNA and CDR2 is YNFKEQ in the germline V gene. The CDR3 covers 15 residues. Trimming at V came to 5 bases and at J to 6 bases, leaving 10 bases not matched to a gene. The CDR3 sequence: CASSLGQGFPDTQYF. The CDR3 DNA reads as TGTGCCAGCAGCTTAGGACAGGGATTTCCCGATACGCAGTATTTT.

V and J are TRBV2 and TRBJ1-1, with D perhaps matching TRBD1 (5 bases). The CDR3 spans 14 residues. Germline lookup yields CDR1 SNHLY and CDR2 FYNNEI. Trimming removed 4 bases from V and 11 bases from J, with 20 bases in between. This CDR3 reads CASSVRGGGVFAFF. For the CDR3, the DNA is TGTGCCAGCAGTGTTCGGGGGGGAGGGGTGTTTGCTTTCTTT.

The CDR3 DNA reads as TGTGCCAGCAGTGAAGCGAAGGGGGCAGAAGATACGCAGTATTTT. It is translated as CASSEAKGAEDTQYF. The chain couples TRBV6-1 to TRBJ2-3; 7 bases align to TRBD1. The V segment lost 0 bases and the J segment 5 bases; nucleotides outside the gene matches: 5. This CDR3 has 15 residues. CDR1 is MNHNS, CDR2 SASEGT, per germline.

The chain uses TRBV4-1 and TRBJ2-7; 7 positions match TRBD1. The CDR3 has 14 residues. Losses at the gene ends were 4 bases for V and 4 bases for J; bases not matched to a gene: 7. Looked up from germline, CDR1 is MGHRA and CDR2 is YSYEKL. CDR3 nucleotide sequence: TGCGCCAGCAGCCTGCAGGGGGTTGGGTACGAGCAGTACTTC. Residues: CASSLQGVGYEQYF.

The chain is built from TRBV29-1 and TRBJ2-5; TRBD1 agrees at 7 bases. The V gene end was trimmed by 6 bases and the J gene end by 5 bases; junction bases not matched to a gene: 15. Germline CDR1 SQVTM, CDR2 ANQGSEA. This CDR3 has 15 amino acids. The CDR3 loop is CSVRFAGGPRETQYF. Written as DNA, the CDR3 is TGCAGCGTCCGTTTCGCAGGGGGTCCCCGCGAGACCCAGTACTTC.

V usage is TRBV5-4 and J usage is TRBJ2-2, with 8 bases lining up with TRBD1. This CDR3 is 16 amino acids long. J was trimmed by 5 bases and V by 2 bases; bases with no gene match: 8. Germline CDR1 reads SGHNT; CDR2 reads YYREEE (reference sequence). The CDR3 here is CASSLIGTGGTGELFF. CDR3 coding DNA: TGTGCCAGCAGCTTAATTGGGACAGGCGGGACCGGGGAGCTGTTTTTT.

The V gene is TRBV28, the J gene TRBJ2-3, with TRBD2 identical over 11 bases. CDR3 length: 15 amino acids. Germline trimming cut 2 bases from V and 6 bases from J; bases unmatched to any gene: 4. Germline V CDR1 and CDR2: MDHEN, SYDVKM. The CDR3 DNA sequence: TGTGCCAGCAGTTTAATCTCTAGCGGGGGGGATACGCAGTATTTT. As protein: CASSLISSGGDTQYF.

This clone is a singleton in its sample. This chain joins TRBV4-1 and TRBJ2-5, with D hard to call. The CDR3 totals 13 residues. V was clipped by 5 bases and J by 1 base, with 8 bases between them. Germline CDR1 and CDR2: MGHRA and YSYEKL. The CDR3 loop is CASSDRVQETQYF. The CDR3 nucleotides read TGCGCCAGCAGCGACCGGGTCCAAGAGACCCAGTACTTC.

This chain links TRBV27 with TRBJ1-2, with D perhaps TRBD1 (5 bases). The CDR3 is made up of 13 amino acids. The germline V gene encodes CDR1 MNHEY and CDR2 SMNVEV (reference sequence). Trimming took 5 bases from V and 8 from J, leaving 15 bases between them. CDR3 sequence: CASSRQAGGGYTF. The CDR3 region has the DNA TGTGCCAGCAGTAGGCAGGCCGGGGGGGGCTACACCTTC.

The V and J genes are TRBV2 and TRBJ1-2, with a tentative D call TRBD1 (5 bases). Trimming left V 3 bases short and J 5 bases short, with 10 bases between. CDR1 is SNHLY and CDR2 is FYNNEI in the germline V gene. The CDR3 sequence is 13 residues long. The DNA for the CDR3 is TGTGCCAGCAGTGAGAGGACACAGTATGGCTACACCTTC. Amino acids: CASSERTQYGYTF.

The gene calls are TRBV19 and TRBJ2-7, with D maybe TRBD1 (5 bases). The germline V and J ends were trimmed by 3 bases and 5 bases, with 14 bases remaining between them. Germline assignment: CDR1 LNHDA and CDR2 SQIVND (reference sequence). CDR3 length: 14 residues. CDR3 in DNA: TGTGCCAGTAGTATCCGTGGGGCCAGCGACGAGCAGTACTTC. Protein product: CASSIRGASDEQYF.

The chain links TRBV7-9 to TRBJ2-1; weak D call: TRBD2 (5 bases). The germline V gene has CDR1 SEHNR and CDR2 FQNEAQ (reference sequence). The CDR3 is 14 amino acids. The V gene lost 1 base and the J gene lost 12 bases, with 16 bases spanning the gap. The CDR3 loop reads CASSLVLWTFGQFF. DNA of the CDR3: TGTGCCAGCAGCTTAGTGCTCTGGACTTTTGGGCAGTTCTTC.

The rearrangement joins TRBV5-1 to TRBJ1-2; D call uncertain. Germline V CDR1 and CDR2: SGHRS, YFSETQ. The CDR3 extends over 15 amino acids. The V and J ends lost 3 bases and 0 bases respectively, with 12 bases between them. The CDR3 nucleotides are TGCGCCAGCAGCTCTGACCGACTAGCTAACTATGGCTACACCTTC. Its protein product is CASSSDRLANYGYTF. The full variable domain, with the rest looked up from reference TRBV5-1 and TRBJ1-2, is KAGVTQTPRYLIKTRGQQVTLSCSPISGHRSVSWYQQTPGQGLQFLFEYFSETQRNKGNFPGRFSGRQFSNSRSEMNVSTLELGDSALYLCASSSDRLANYGYTFGSGTRLTVV.

The chain carries TRBV11-2 and TRBJ1-1; weak D call: TRBD1 (6 bases). The CDR3 length is 13 residues. CDR1 is SGHAT and CDR2 is FQNNGV in the germline V gene. V lost 6 bases and J 1 base, leaving 9 bases between the germline ends. The CDR3 sequence: CASSSDRNTEAFF. CDR3 DNA: TGTGCCAGCAGTTCGGACAGGAACACTGAAGCTTTCTTT.

V gene TRBV6-4 combines with J gene TRBJ1-1; 7 bases line up with TRBD1. CDR1 is MRHNA and CDR2 is SNTAGT in the germline V gene. V shed 5 bases and J 4 bases; nucleotides not matched to a gene: 4. The CDR3 spans 13 residues. Written as DNA, the CDR3 is TGTGCCAGCAGTACGACAGGGTTCACTGAAGCTTTCTTT. Amino acids: CASSTTGFTEAFF.

The CDR3 coding sequence is TGTGCCAGCAGCTTAGATCCCAGGGATTTCAATGAAAAACTGTTTTTT. It encodes CASSLDPRDFNEKLFF. The gene calls are TRBV7-6 and TRBJ1-4; D possibly corresponds to TRBD1 (5 bases). CDR1 is SGHVS, CDR2 FNYEAQ, per germline. The CDR3 is made up of 16 amino acids. Trimming took 1 base from V and 5 from J, leaving 14 bases between them.

The gene calls are TRBV4-1 and TRBJ2-1, with 9 bases matching TRBD2. Per germline, CDR1 MGHRA and CDR2 YSYEKL. Losses at the gene ends were 0 bases for V and 7 bases for J; bases not matched to a gene: 10. The CDR3 has 17 residues. This CDR3 reads CASSQDIAGGGWNEQFF. The CDR3 DNA reads as TGCGCCAGCAGCCAAGATATTGCGGGAGGGGGTTGGAATGAGCAGTTCTTC.

The chain links TRBV5-4 to TRBJ1-1; 7 nucleotides line up with TRBD1. Trimming at V came to 4 bases and at J to 5 bases, leaving 2 bases not matched to a gene. Germline CDR1 SGHNT, CDR2 YYREEE (reference sequence). CDR3 length: 12 residues. The CDR3 nucleotides are TGTGCCAGCAGCCACAGGGGTACTGAAGCTTTCTTT. Protein: CASSHRGTEAFF.

The rearrangement uses TRBV5-4 and TRBJ2-3; maybe TRBD2 (6 bases). The CDR3 loop spans 11 amino acids. Trimming took off 5 bases at V and 5 bases at J, with 6 bases between the two ends. The germline gives CDR1 SGHNT, CDR2 YYREEE (reference sequence). CDR3: CASRGGDTQYF. The CDR3 DNA sequence: TGTGCCAGCAGGGGGGGAGATACGCAGTATTTT.

The gene calls are TRBV28 and TRBJ1-2, with a tentative D call TRBD1 (5 bases). Deletions cut 9 bases from V and 4 bases from J, with 15 bases between. From germline, CDR1 is MDHEN and CDR2 SYDVKM. The CDR3 totals 13 residues. The CDR3 bases are TGTGCCAGTTGGGGCGACACCTCCTATGGCTACACCTTC. Amino acids: CASWGDTSYGYTF.

The V gene is TRBV5-1, the J gene TRBJ1-1, with TRBD1 matching over 9 bases. The ends lost 3 bases at V and 4 bases at J; junction bases unmatched: 10. CDR3 size: 16 residues. Germline assignment: CDR1 SGHRS and CDR2 YFSETQ. Here the CDR3 DNA reads TGCGCCAGCAGCTATGGCCGGGACAGGGTTAGCACTGAAGCTTTCTTT. Translated: CASSYGRDRVSTEAFF.